The next 19 T cell receptor beta chains were all read from a single sample in a study of control samples from healthy donors and cancer patients. Sequenced by immunoSEQ multiplex PCR; TCRdb stores in-frame clones only, minus some. The sample shows 40,000 to 55,000 clones, 70% of them seen only once. Sequencing used formalin-fixed, paraffin-embedded tissue. Receptors were obtained from a male donor with melanoma.

The genes are TRBV6-6 and TRBJ2-5; no clear D. V was shortened by 5 bases and J by 5 bases, with 9 bases between the two germline ends. The CDR3 consists of 12 residues. Germline V lookup: CDR1 MNHNY, CDR2 SVGAGI (reference sequence). CDR3 region: CASSPNGETQYF. CDR3 DNA sequence: TGTGCCAGCAGTCCAAACGGGGAGACCCAGTACTTC.

About this clone: A much larger clone is a single base away; this may be a read error. The V and J genes are TRBV2 and TRBJ1-1; D remains ambiguous. V lost 7 bases, J lost 8 bases, and 17 bases lay in between. Germline CDR1 SNHLY, CDR2 FYNNEI. The CDR3 has 13 amino acids. CDR3 sequence reads: CASILQEDTEAFF. Here the CDR3 DNA reads TGTGCCAGCATCCTGCAGGAGGATACCGAAGCTTTCTTT.

The genes are TRBV7-3 and TRBJ2-3; D unresolved. The V end was cut by 5 bases, the J end by 0 bases, with 12 bases between. The CDR3 length is 15 residues. Germline V gives CDR1 SGHTA, CDR2 FQGTGA. The CDR3 reads CASSPIPASTDTQYF. The DNA of the CDR3 is TGTGCCAGCAGCCCAATACCTGCTAGCACAGATACGCAGTATTTT.

The gene calls are TRBV11-2 and TRBJ2-7; TRBD2 might be the D (5 bases). The length of the CDR3 is 13 residues. V lost 5 bases and J 5 bases, leaving 13 bases between the germline ends. The germline V gene has CDR1 SGHAT and CDR2 FQNNGV. The CDR3 sequence is CASSPAGPHEQYF. Here the CDR3 DNA reads TGTGCCAGCAGCCCCGCGGGCCCTCACGAGCAGTACTTC.

The rearrangement joins TRBV6-6 to TRBJ1-5, with D unresolved. Germline values: CDR1 MNHNY, CDR2 SVGAGI (reference sequence). The CDR3 spans 15 residues. The ends were cut back, 5 bases at V and 0 bases at J, with 11 bases in the middle. In nucleotides, the CDR3 is TGTGCCAGCAGTCCGTCGGGGTATAGCAATCAGCCCCAGCATTTT. The encoded protein is CASSPSGYSNQPQHF.

The V and J genes are TRBV28 and TRBJ2-3, with D unresolved. Germline-derived CDR1 and CDR2 are MDHEN and SYDVKM. Trimming took off 2 bases at V and 4 bases at J, with 1 base between the two ends. This CDR3 spans 11 amino acids. The CDR3 nucleotides read TGTGCCAGCAGTTTAGCAGATACGCAGTATTTT. Translating gives CASSLADTQYF.

By proportion, this clone is medium-sized. This CDR3 reads CASRQQIAKNIQYF. The CDR3 DNA sequence: TGCGCCAGCCGGCAACAAATAGCCAAAAACATTCAGTACTTC. V is TRBV5-1 and J is TRBJ2-4; D unresolved. Looked up from germline, CDR1 is SGHRS and CDR2 is YFSETQ. This CDR3 contains 14 residues. V was shortened by 7 bases and J by 0 bases, with 11 bases between the two germline ends.

The chain is built from TRBV2 and TRBJ2-3; TRBD1 matches 9 bases. V was pared by 6 bases and J by 2 bases, with 6 bases of the junction left unmatched. Germline V gene data show CDR1 as SNHLY and CDR2 as FYNNEI. The CDR3 sequence is 15 residues long. In DNA, the CDR3 is TGTGCCAGCAGCCCCGGACAGGGGCTCACAGATACGCAGTATTTT. It codes for CASSPGQGLTDTQYF.

This chain uses TRBV7-2 with TRBJ2-7, with TRBD1 matching 8 bases. Germline V CDR1 and CDR2: SGHTA, FQGNSA. The CDR3 totals 14 residues. V lost 5 bases to trimming and J lost 1 base; unmatched junction nucleotides: 4. In DNA form, the CDR3 reads TGTGCCAGCAGCCGGACAGGGCTGTCCTACGAGCAGTACTTC. This translates into CASSRTGLSYEQYF.

The CDR3 coding sequence is TGTGCCAGCAGTTTGGCAGGTTCGAACACTGAAGCTTTCTTT. This gives the protein CASSLAGSNTEAFF. The rearrangement joins TRBV28 to TRBJ1-1; D is uncertain. V shed 3 bases and J shed 1 base, with 9 bases lying between them. The germline gives CDR1 MDHEN, CDR2 SYDVKM. The CDR3 is 14 amino acids.

The chain recombines TRBV5-1 with TRBJ1-1; D possibly corresponds to TRBD1 (5 bases). This CDR3 comprises 15 residues. CDR1 is SGHRS, CDR2 YFSETQ, per germline. The V and J ends lost 0 bases and 4 bases respectively, with 13 bases between them. DNA of the CDR3: TGCGCCAGCAGCTTGGTTCCGGGCGGGGGCACTGAAGCTTTCTTT. This translates into CASSLVPGGGTEAFF.

The rearrangement joins TRBV10-1 to TRBJ2-4; D unresolved. CDR1 is WNHNN, CDR2 SYGVQD, per germline (reference sequence). The V end was cut by 10 bases, the J end by 9 bases, with 10 bases between. There are 10 residues in the CDR3. The CDR3 sequence is CATQRGIQYF. CDR3 sequence (DNA): TGCGCCACGCAACGAGGCATTCAGTACTTC.

V is TRBV7-9 and J is TRBJ2-1; possible D gene TRBD2, 5 bases. Germline lookup yields CDR1 SEHNR and CDR2 FQNEAQ (reference sequence). Deletions cut 5 bases from V and 8 bases from J, with 10 bases between. This CDR3 has 12 amino acids. The CDR3 nucleotides read TGTGCCAGCAGCGAGAGAGGGTATGAGCAGTTCTTC. This translates into CASSERGYEQFF.

The chain's CDR3 is CASSPDGGTGELFF. DNA of the CDR3: TGTGCCAGCAGCCCGGACGGGGGGACCGGGGAGCTGTTTTTT. This chain links TRBV5-5 with TRBJ2-2, with TRBD2 identical over 7 bases. CDR1 is SGHKS and CDR2 is YYEKEE in the germline V gene (reference sequence). CDR3 size: 14 residues. V lost 4 bases to trimming and J lost 5 bases; unmatched junction nucleotides: 5.

This clone was detected only once. The chain employs TRBV7-9 and TRBJ2-1; D may be TRBD2 (5 bases). Trimming removed 5 bases at V and 2 bases at J, with 25 bases between. The CDR3 totals 19 residues. Germline CDR1 SEHNR, CDR2 FQNEAQ (reference sequence). The CDR3 sequence is CASSLNQLRRAEAYNEQFF. In DNA form, the CDR3 reads TGTGCCAGCAGCCTAAACCAACTGCGGAGAGCGGAGGCCTACAATGAGCAGTTCTTC.

The chain links TRBV12-3 or TRBV12-4 to TRBJ1-3; no clear D gene. Trimming left V 3 bases short and J 4 bases short, with 7 bases between. This CDR3 contains 13 residues. CDR3 DNA sequence: TGTGCCAGCAGTTTGGAGGGAGGAAACACCATATATTTT. Translation: CASSLEGGNTIYF.

Only one count was recorded for this clone. The chain uses TRBV5-6 and TRBJ1-1, with TRBD1 matching over 8 bases. V shed 4 bases and J 9 bases; nucleotides not matched to a gene: 11. The CDR3 has 14 amino acids. CDR1 is SGHDT, CDR2 YYEEEE, per germline. Written as DNA, the CDR3 is TGTGCCAGCAGCATGTTGGACAGGGAGATTCAAGCTTTCTTT. Translated: CASSMLDREIQAFF.

The rearrangement links TRBV7-9 to TRBJ2-1; D gene ambiguous. Trimming pared 0 bases from V and 6 bases from J, leaving 6 bases between. The germline CDR1 and CDR2 sequences are SEHNR and FQNEAQ (reference sequence). The CDR3 has 13 residues. CDR3 in DNA: TGTGCCAGCAGCTTAGCTGAATTCAATGAGCAGTTCTTC. Translated, it gives CASSLAEFNEQFF.

The V call is TRBV24-1, the J call TRBJ2-2, with D unresolved. The CDR3 has 14 residues. Germline CDR1 and CDR2: KGHDR and SFDVKD. Between the trimmed V and J ends, which lost 5 bases and 6 bases, there was a span of 12 bases. CDR3 bases: TGTGCCACCAGTGTTCCAGGTGGTGCCGGGGAGCTGTTTTTT. It translates to CATSVPGGAGELFF.